These 27 T cell receptor beta chains originate from one sample sequenced in a study of shared clonotypes between healthy human individuals. Using immunoSEQ multiplex PCR, the repertoire was profiled, and TCRdb retains in-frame clones only, with some absent. In the table there are a few million clones, 85% to 95% of which are singletons. Sequencing input: naive CD4+ T cells from PBMCs. Described subset: CD45RA+ positively selected. All receptors derive from a man aged 18-30 years in good health. Some clones in this sample may be carry-over from other donors' samples.

The V gene is TRBV12-2, the J gene TRBJ2-7. TRBV12-2 is marked as a pseudogene. This CDR3 is built from 18 residues. CDR3 loop: CASRPRRGSELRRRKQYF. The CDR3 DNA follows: TGTGCAAGTCGCCCTAGGAGGGGGTCGGAGCTCAGGAGGAGGAAGCAGTACTTC.

The chain has TRBV6-6 and TRBJ1-1; TRBD1 aligns across 8 bases. The CDR3 contains 15 residues. V was pared by 3 bases and J by 3 bases, with 6 bases of the junction left unmatched. CDR1 MNHNY and CDR2 SVGAGI come from the germline V gene (reference sequence). DNA for the CDR3: TGTGCCAGCAGTTATGCAGGGGGCGAGGACACTGAAGCTTTCTTT. Amino acid sequence: CASSYAGGEDTEAFF.

The V call is TRBV19, the J call TRBJ2-3, with 7 nucleotides matching TRBD2. Per the germline V gene, CDR1 is LNHDA and CDR2 is SQIVND (reference sequence). Trimming cost V 6 bases and J 3 bases; bases outside gene matches: 6. The CDR3 contains 14 residues. CDR3 DNA: TGTGCCAGTAGCGCTTGGGAGGGGACAGATACGCAGTATTTT. Translation: CASSAWEGTDTQYF.

The chain has TRBV29-1 and TRBJ2-5; D is undetermined. V gave up 4 bases and J gave up 2 bases, with 17 bases separating them. CDR1 SQVTM and CDR2 ANQGSEA come from the germline V gene. The CDR3 has 15 residues. The CDR3 nucleotides read TGCAGCGTTGGGACCCGGAGACGCTTACAAGAGACCCAGTACTTC. Translated: CSVGTRRRLQETQYF. The full variable domain, with the rest looked up from reference TRBV29-1 and TRBJ2-5, is SAVISQKPSRDICQRGTSLTIQCQVDSQVTMMFWYRQQPGQSLTLIATANQGSEATYESGFVIDKFPISRPNLTFSTLTVSNMSPEDSSIYLCSVGTRRRLQETQYFGPGTRLLVL.

Comment on this clone: Other DNA sequences in this specimen translate into the identical CDR3. V and J are TRBV11-2 and TRBJ1-3; D is undetermined. The CDR3 totals 14 residues. Trimming removed 1 base from V and 4 bases from J, with 8 bases in between. The germline gives CDR1 SGHAT, CDR2 FQNNGV. The CDR3 reads CASSLVGSGNTIYF. DNA for the CDR3: TGTGCCAGCAGCTTAGTAGGGTCCGGAAACACCATATATTTT.

As regards this clone: Other DNA sequences in the sample encode the same CDR3. V and J are TRBV7-3 and TRBJ2-5; 7 nucleotides align to TRBD2. J gave up 4 bases and V 1 base, and 3 bases lay outside the gene matches. The CDR3 runs 14 residues. Germline V CDR1 and CDR2: SGHTA, FQGTGA. The CDR3 coding sequence is TGTGCCAGCAGCTTAAGCGGGAGCGGAGAGACCCAGTACTTC. It specifies CASSLSGSGETQYF.

In this sample, this clone turned up a few times. The rearrangement joins TRBV5-1 to TRBJ2-1; 9 bases align to TRBD2. The germline V gene encodes CDR1 SGHRS and CDR2 YFSETQ. Germline trimming cut 5 bases from V and 6 bases from J; bases unmatched to any gene: 6. The CDR3 consists of 14 residues. The CDR3 loop reads CASSIAGVGNEQFF. The CDR3 DNA is TGCGCCAGCAGTATAGCGGGAGTTGGCAATGAGCAGTTCTTC.

This clone showed up just once. The chain uses TRBV7-2 and TRBJ2-7, with 9 bases lining up with TRBD2. Germline V gene data show CDR1 as SGHTA and CDR2 as FQGNSA. V shed 5 bases, J shed 5 bases, and the junction held 10 bases outside the gene matches. CDR3 size: 15 residues. In DNA, the CDR3 is TGTGCCAGCAGCGTTAGCGGGAGCCCCCGGGACGAGCAGTACTTC. Its translation is CASSVSGSPRDEQYF.

The chain employs TRBV6-1 and TRBJ1-1; D is undetermined. V lost 5 bases to trimming and J lost 3 bases, with 7 bases between them. The CDR3 contains 12 residues. Germline V gene data show CDR1 as MNHNS and CDR2 as SASEGT. The CDR3 DNA reads as TGTGCCAGCAGTAACGCTTACACTGAAGCTTTCTTT. This encodes CASSNAYTEAFF.

The chain employs TRBV6-5 and TRBJ2-7, with 10 bases aligning to TRBD2. This CDR3 is built from 14 residues. Germline V gene lookup returns CDR1 MNHEY and CDR2 SVGAGI. V trimming: 5 bases; J trimming: 6 bases; junction bases outside the gene matches: 7. The CDR3 DNA reads as TGTGCCAGCAGTCCCAGACTAGCGGGCAGCGAGCAGTACTTC. Its protein is CASSPRLAGSEQYF.

The chain carries TRBV19 and TRBJ1-2, with 12 bases identical to TRBD1. Germline V gives CDR1 LNHDA, CDR2 SQIVND (reference sequence). V gave up 5 bases and J gave up 8 bases; unmatched junction bases: 6. The CDR3 has 14 residues. This chain's CDR3 is CASSVGQGARGYTF. DNA for the CDR3: TGTGCCAGTAGTGTGGGACAGGGGGCGCGGGGCTACACCTTC.

The V gene is TRBV7-3, the J gene TRBJ2-1; D unresolved. There are 13 residues in the CDR3. Germline assignment: CDR1 SGHTA and CDR2 FQGTGA. V was clipped by 3 bases and J by 7 bases, with 10 bases between them. The CDR3 sequence is CASSFTVGNEQFF. Written as DNA, the CDR3 is TGTGCCAGCAGCTTTACCGTAGGGAATGAGCAGTTCTTC. Full variable domain (missing parts from reference TRBV7-3 and TRBJ2-1): GAGVSQTPSNKVTEKGKYVELRCDPISGHTALYWYRQSLGQGPEFLIYFQGTGAADDSGLPNDRFFAVRPEGSVSTLKIQRTERGDSAVYLCASSFTVGNEQFFGPGTRLTVL.

This chain joins TRBV11-3 and TRBJ2-1; 9 nucleotides align to TRBD2. The CDR3 consists of 15 residues. CDR1 and CDR2 (germline): SGHNT, YENEEA. The ends lost 7 bases at V and 1 base at J; junction bases unmatched: 5. The CDR3: CASIKRGESYNEQFF. Here the CDR3 DNA reads TGTGCCAGCATCAAGCGGGGGGAGTCCTACAATGAGCAGTTCTTC.

To note about this clone: Other DNA sequences in the sample encode the same CDR3. CDR3 in amino acids: CASSSGADTQYF. DNA for the CDR3: TGTGCCAGCAGCTCAGGGGCAGATACGCAGTATTTT. This sequence joins TRBV7-3 and TRBJ2-3; maybe TRBD1 (6 bases). Germline loops: CDR1 SGHTA, CDR2 FQGTGA. This CDR3 is built from 12 residues. Deletions cut 4 bases from V and 4 bases from J, with 6 bases between.

The chain has TRBV30 and TRBJ2-3; possible D gene TRBD2, 6 bases. This CDR3 has 15 amino acids. V was trimmed by 1 base and J by 1 base, leaving 12 bases between them. Looked up from germline, CDR1 is GTSNPN and CDR2 is SVGIG (reference sequence). The CDR3 loop reads CAWSDPGTGTDTQYF. The CDR3 region has the DNA TGTGCCTGGAGTGATCCCGGGACTGGCACAGATACGCAGTATTTT.

The V gene is TRBV28, the J gene TRBJ1-5; 8 bases fit TRBD1. Germline V lookup: CDR1 MDHEN, CDR2 SYDVKM. The CDR3 spans 16 residues. J gave up 1 base and V 6 bases, and 8 bases lay outside the gene matches. The CDR3 region is CASRQGQAGSNQPQHF. CDR3 nucleotide sequence: TGTGCCAGCAGGCAGGGACAGGCGGGGAGCAATCAGCCCCAGCATTTT. Full variable domain (missing parts from reference TRBV28 and TRBJ1-5): DVKVTQSSRYLVKRTGEKVFLECVQDMDHENMFWYRQDPGLGLRLIYFSYDVKMKEKGDIPEGYSVSREKKERFSLILESASTNQTSMYLCASRQGQAGSNQPQHFGDGTRLSIL.

The chain couples TRBV6-5 to TRBJ1-5; D uncertain. Germline-derived CDR1 and CDR2 are MNHEY and SVGAGI. This CDR3 region has 14 residues. Trimming pared 0 bases from V and 4 bases from J, leaving 7 bases between. CDR3 residues: CASSYSRLNQPQHF. In nucleotides, the CDR3 is TGTGCCAGCAGTTACTCGAGACTTAATCAGCCCCAGCATTTT.

The chain joins TRBV28 to TRBJ1-2; the D is unclear. Germline V lookup: CDR1 MDHEN, CDR2 SYDVKM. V was trimmed by 5 bases and J by 4 bases, leaving 11 bases between them. CDR3 length: 13 amino acids. DNA of the CDR3: TGTGCCAGCAGTACAGTGGCCGGCTATGGCTACACCTTC. This encodes CASSTVAGYGYTF.

The genes are TRBV6-1 and TRBJ1-4; 7 positions match TRBD1. The CDR3 consists of 18 residues. CDR1 MNHNS and CDR2 SASEGT come from the germline V gene. V was pared by 4 bases and J by 7 bases, with 18 bases of the junction left unmatched. Here the CDR3 reads CASSVAVIGAGGSEKLFF. In nucleotides, the CDR3 is TGTGCCAGCAGTGTGGCAGTCATCGGAGCAGGGGGTAGTGAAAAACTGTTTTTT.

This chain links TRBV18 with TRBJ2-7; 7 bases map to TRBD1. The CDR3 totals 15 residues. Unmatched junction bases numbered 8, after V lost 4 bases and J lost 2 bases. Per germline, CDR1 KGHSH and CDR2 LQKENI. The CDR3 loop reads CASSRSLGQAYEQYF. DNA for the CDR3: TGTGCCAGCTCACGGAGCCTCGGACAGGCCTACGAGCAGTACTTC.

The chain combines TRBV4-1 with TRBJ1-4, with D maybe TRBD1 (6 bases). Trimming left V 1 base short and J 7 bases short, with 16 bases between. CDR3 length equals 16 residues. From germline, CDR1 is MGHRA and CDR2 YSYEKL. The CDR3 DNA follows: TGCGCCAGCAGCCAAGTGAGGGGGGACTCACTTGAAAAACTGTTTTTT. This translates into CASSQVRGDSLEKLFF.

The chain carries TRBV7-2 and TRBJ1-1; D might be TRBD1 (5 bases). CDR3 length: 14 residues. V lost 5 bases and J lost 0, with 10 bases in between. Germline V gene sequence: CDR1 SGHTA, CDR2 FQGNSA. The CDR3 spells CASSPWTLNTEAFF. CDR3 coding DNA: TGTGCCAGCAGCCCTTGGACACTGAACACTGAAGCTTTCTTT.

The chain has TRBV5-6 and TRBJ2-2; D gene unclear. Germline CDR1 is SGHDT and CDR2 is YYEEEE. The V end was cut by 4 bases, the J end by 6 bases, with 13 bases between. The CDR3 sequence is 14 residues long. CDR3 coding DNA: TGTGCCAGCAGCGTGGGCCGACCCCCCGGGGAGCTGTTTTTT. Translated, it gives CASSVGRPPGELFF.

This sequence joins TRBV5-3 and TRBJ1-5; D might be TRBD1 (5 bases). TRBV5-3 is an open reading frame, and its role is uncertain. Trimming pared 0 bases from V and 0 bases from J, leaving 19 bases between. The CDR3 sequence is 19 residues long. The chain's CDR3 is CARSLGRDGWTLSNQPQHF. The CDR3 bases are TGTGCCAGAAGCTTGGGGCGGGACGGGTGGACTCTTAGCAATCAGCCCCAGCATTTT.

This chain connects TRBV18 to TRBJ2-7; D remains unclear. CDR3 length: 14 residues. Per germline, CDR1 KGHSH and CDR2 LQKENI. The ends were cut back, 5 bases at V and 5 bases at J, with 16 bases in the middle. CDR3 residues: CASSSRATTDEQYF. CDR3 nucleotides: TGTGCCAGCTCAAGCCGGGCTACGACGGACGAGCAGTACTTC.

In regard to this clone: This sample includes further DNA sequences coding for the same CDR3. This sequence joins TRBV28 and TRBJ1-2; D uncertain. Per germline, CDR1 MDHEN and CDR2 SYDVKM. Trimming pared 2 bases from V and 4 bases from J, leaving 5 bases between. The CDR3 runs to 12 residues. As DNA, the CDR3 is TGTGCCAGCAGTTTAACTAGCTATGGCTACACCTTC. It encodes CASSLTSYGYTF.

The rearrangement uses TRBV7-7 and TRBJ2-2; the match to TRBD1 covers 8 bases. Germline V lookup: CDR1 SSHAT, CDR2 FNYEAQ (reference sequence). The CDR3 has 15 residues. The V segment lost 5 bases and the J segment 0 bases; nucleotides outside the gene matches: 2. The CDR3 spells CASSKDRANTGELFF. The DNA for the CDR3 is TGTGCCAGCAGCAAGGACAGGGCGAACACCGGGGAGCTGTTTTTT.